This is a list of T cell receptor beta chains from one sample in a study of T cell changes during pregnancy in multiple sclerosis. Generated by immunoSEQ multiplex PCR, the TCRdb table keeps only in-frame clones and is missing some. The sample contains approximately 70,000 clones, 91% of which appear only once. Sequencing was performed on peripheral blood, taken in the first trimester of pregnancy. The receptors here all came from a female donor with multiple sclerosis, enrolled in a pregnancy study. Both conserved end residues are part of each CDR3. The D gene is left open where the match is weak. The size entry is marked missing in some rows and otherwise reads once, few, many or a size class.

v_gene	len	j_gene	d_gene	abundance	CDR3nt	CDR3aa
TRBV27	14	TRBJ1-6	TRBD1	.	TGTGCCAGCAGTTTACGACAGGGTAGTTCACCCCTCCACTTT	CASSLRQGSSPLHF
TRBV7-3	14	TRBJ2-2	.	.	TGTGCCAGCAGCAAATATCAGGGCACCGGGGAGCTGTTTTTT	CASSKYQGTGELFF
TRBV4-1	17	TRBJ2-3	TRBD2	.	TGCGCCAGCAGCCAATCATCGTCACAGCGGGGGTCAGATACGCAGTATTTT	CASSQSSSQRGSDTQYF
TRBV7-8	15	TRBJ2-5	TRBD1	.	TGTGCCAGCAGCTTAGAGGGGGCGAGCCTAGAGACCCAGTACTTC	CASSLEGASLETQYF
TRBV6-5	15	TRBJ2-1	TRBD2	.	TGTGCCAGCAGTCTCGTTAGCGGGAGTTACAATGAGCAGTTCTTC	CASSLVSGSYNEQFF
TRBV7-9	12	TRBJ1-1	TRBD1	.	TGTGCCAGCAGCCGAGACAGGGCTGAAGCTTTCTTT	CASSRDRAEAFF
TRBV4-2	15	TRBJ2-5	TRBD1	.	TGTGCCAGCAGCCAAGTCTGGGACAGGCAAGAGACCCAGTACTTC	CASSQVWDRQETQYF
TRBV19	14	TRBJ1-4	TRBD1	.	TGTGCCAGTAGTATGGGACAGGGCGATGAAAAACTGTTTTTT	CASSMGQGDEKLFF
TRBV27	18	TRBJ2-5	TRBD2	.	TGTGCCAGCAGTTTAGGGCGAGGACTAGCGGAGAACCAAGAGACCCAGTACTTC	CASSLGRGLAENQETQYF
TRBV30	12	TRBJ1-5	.	.	TGTGCCTGGGCGCAGGGTAATCAGCCCCAGCATTTT	CAWAQGNQPQHF
TRBV19	17	TRBJ1-2	.	.	TGTGCCAGTAGCCCCATTCCGGGACAACGAGCTAACTATGGCTACACCTTC	CASSPIPGQRANYGYTF
TRBV11-2	15	TRBJ2-3	TRBD1	.	TGTGCCAGCACCCTACGGGGACAGGCCACAGATACGCAGTATTTT	CASTLRGQATDTQYF
TRBV18	15	TRBJ2-3	.	few	TGTGCCAGCTCTCGTACGAAACTAGGCACAGATACGCAGTATTTT	CASSRTKLGTDTQYF
TRBV7-9	13	TRBJ1-1	.	.	TGTGCCAGCAGCTTGCAGAGGGACACTGAAGCTTTCTTT	CASSLQRDTEAFF
TRBV9	17	TRBJ2-6	TRBD1	.	TGTGCCAGCAGCCCTTGGGGACAGAACTCTGGGGCCAACGTCCTGACTTTC	CASSPWGQNSGANVLTF
TRBV27	12	TRBJ1-2	TRBD1	few	TGTGCCACCTTCGGACAGGCCTATGGCTACACCTTC	CATFGQAYGYTF
TRBV6-5	15	TRBJ1-6	.	few	TGTGCCAGCAGCTATACGCAGGGCTGGGGTTCACCCCTCCACTTT	CASSYTQGWGSPLHF
TRBV2	15	TRBJ2-7	.	medium-sized	TGTGCCAGCAGTGAACGCCGGGACACCCGCTACGAGCAGTACTTC	CASSERRDTRYEQYF
TRBV9	14	TRBJ2-3	.	.	TGTGCCAGCAGCCCCTACCCCTTCACAGATACGCAGTATTTT	CASSPYPFTDTQYF
TRBV29-1	13	TRBJ1-1	TRBD1	once	TGCAGCGGCAGTCAGGGGGCAGGTACTGAAGCTTTCTTT	CSGSQGAGTEAFF
TRBV30	14	TRBJ1-4	.	.	TGTGCCTGGAGTGTATCACCCGGGAATGAAAAACTGTTTTTT	CAWSVSPGNEKLFF
TRBV5-5	16	TRBJ2-5	.	.	TGTGCCAGCAGCTACGAAGGGGGAGTTTTTACGGAGACCCAGTACTTC	CASSYEGGVFTETQYF
TRBV6-6	13	TRBJ1-2	.	.	TGTGCCAGCAGCCCCGGCGGGGACTATGGCTACACCTTC	CASSPGGDYGYTF
TRBV19	12	TRBJ1-5	.	.	TGTGCCAGTACAGATAGCAATCAGCCCCAGCATTTT	CASTDSNQPQHF
TRBV5-1	13	TRBJ2-7	.	.	TGCGCCAGCAGCCCCCACGTGGGGCGCGAGCAGTACTTC	CASSPHVGREQYF
TRBV10-2	13	TRBJ1-2	TRBD1	.	TGCGCCAGCAGGAGACAGGGAAGGGACGGCTACACCTTC	CASRRQGRDGYTF
TRBV21-1	16	TRBJ2-7	.	.	TGTGCCAGCAGCCCGAGGCGGTCCGCTCCCTTTAGCGAGCAGTACTTC	CASSPRRSAPFSEQYF
TRBV11-2	16	TRBJ1-2	.	.	TGTGCCAGCAGCTTAGGGGTGCGGGGCGGAGTACAATCCTACACCTTC	CASSLGVRGGVQSYTF
TRBV20-1	11	TRBJ2-5	TRBD2	.	TGCAGCGGGGGGGCAGAAGAGACCCAGTACTTC	CSGGAEETQYF
TRBV9	15	TRBJ2-1	.	.	TGTGCCAGCAGCGACCTCGGGACAACTTACAATGAGCAGTTCTTC	CASSDLGTTYNEQFF
TRBV19	19	TRBJ2-3	TRBD1	.	TGTGCCAGTAGTATAGATCCGGGACAGGGGGATCCTAGCACAGATACGCAGTATTTT	CASSIDPGQGDPSTDTQYF
TRBV2	14	TRBJ2-6	.	once	TGTGCCACCCTCAGGGGCTCTGGGGCCAACGTCCTGACTTTC	CATLRGSGANVLTF
TRBV12-5	14	TRBJ2-1	.	.	TGTGCTAGTGGTTTTGGACAGCAAAGGGATGAGCAGTTCTTC	CASGFGQQRDEQFF
TRBV9	13	TRBJ1-1	TRBD1	.	TGTGCCAGCAGTACGGGACAGGGGACTGAAGCTTTCTTT	CASSTGQGTEAFF
TRBV7-2	15	TRBJ2-5	TRBD2	.	TGTGCCAGCAGCCCGAGCGCTAGCGGGAGCACGACCCAGTACTTC	CASSPSASGSTTQYF
TRBV6-5	15	TRBJ1-1	.	.	TGTGCCAGCAGACCCTCGTCAGGGTTCATCACTGAAGCTTTCTTT	CASRPSSGFITEAFF